A selection of T cell receptor beta chains follows, all from one sample in a study of T cell responses to AZD1222 COVID-19 vaccine. TCRdb's table, derived via immunoSEQ multiplex PCR, lists solely in-frame clones and lacks some. The sample lists roughly 190,000 clones; around 90% were seen once. The sample here was peripheral blood, taken on day 0 of AZD1222 vaccination. The source is an adult in good health. Each CDR3 is given with its conserved first and last residue. D genes are given only for firm matches. The listing skips clone size in some rows; elsewhere it reads once, few, many or a size class.

cdr3_length d_call j_call v_call clone_size cdr3_nt cdr3_aa
15 TRBD2 TRBJ2-7 TRBV6-5 . TGTGCCAGCAGTTCACTAGCGGGAGGGCCGAGGGAGCAGTACTTC CASSSLAGGPREQYF
15 . TRBJ2-1 TRBV13 . TGTGCCAGCAGCTCCCGTGGAGTACCTACAATCGAGCAGTTCTTC CASSSRGVPTIEQFF
15 . TRBJ1-2 TRBV5-6 . TGTGCCAGCAGCCCCCCCGAGCAGGGTAACTATGGCTACACCTTC CASSPPEQGNYGYTF
13 TRBD1 TRBJ1-2 TRBV7-9 . TGTGCCAGCAGCTTACGACAGGGGGTGGGCTACACCTTC CASSLRQGVGYTF
16 TRBD2 TRBJ2-5 TRBV10-3 . TGTGCCATCAGTGCTGGGCGGGGGGGTTACCAAGAGACCCAGTACTTC CAISAGRGGYQETQYF
12 . TRBJ2-7 TRBV2 few TGTGCCAGCACTTCGGATAGCTACGAGCAGTACTTC CASTSDSYEQYF
14 . TRBJ2-1 TRBV27 . TGTGCCAGCAGTTTAGTGATGGTTTCCGATGAGCAGTTCTTC CASSLVMVSDEQFF
15 . TRBJ2-3 TRBV2 . TGTGCCAGCAGGCCGGAGTTACGGAACACAGATACGCAGTATTTT CASRPELRNTDTQYF
13 . TRBJ1-1 TRBV6-1 . TGTGCCAGCAGTGAACGGAGGTACACTGAAGCTTTCTTT CASSERRYTEAFF
15 . TRBJ2-1 TRBV18 once TGTGCCAGCTCAGCAGGGACCGCCGCCCACAATGAGCAGTTCTTC CASSAGTAAHNEQFF
15 . TRBJ1-5 TRBV7-8 . TGTGCCAGCAGCGGAGGACAGTTATTTAATCAGCCCCAGCATTTT CASSGGQLFNQPQHF
13 TRBD1 TRBJ1-2 TRBV14 . TGTGCCAGCAGCCTACGACAGGGGGATGGCTACACCTTC CASSLRQGDGYTF
14 . TRBJ2-5 TRBV5-1 . TGCGCCAGCAGCCCGGACTCCTCCCAAGAGACCCAGTACTTC CASSPDSSQETQYF
15 TRBD2 TRBJ2-1 TRBV13 . TGTGCCAGCAGCTTGCTCCCTAGCGGGAACAATGAGCAGTTCTTC CASSLLPSGNNEQFF
14 TRBD2 TRBJ2-7 TRBV7-6 . TGTGCCAGCAGCTTGACGGGAGGGCGGGGTGAGCAGTACTTC CASSLTGGRGEQYF
15 TRBD1 TRBJ2-7 TRBV7-6 . TGTGCCAGCAGCCTACAGGGGGCACGCGCGGGCGAGCAGTACTTC CASSLQGARAGEQYF
14 . TRBJ2-7 TRBV7-2 . TGTGCCAGCAGCTTAGGTCGCGCCGCCTACGAGCAGTACTTC CASSLGRAAYEQYF
15 TRBD1 TRBJ2-2 TRBV7-8 few TGTGCCAGCAGCCAGGACAGGGGGTTACCCGGGGAGCTGTTTTTT CASSQDRGLPGELFF